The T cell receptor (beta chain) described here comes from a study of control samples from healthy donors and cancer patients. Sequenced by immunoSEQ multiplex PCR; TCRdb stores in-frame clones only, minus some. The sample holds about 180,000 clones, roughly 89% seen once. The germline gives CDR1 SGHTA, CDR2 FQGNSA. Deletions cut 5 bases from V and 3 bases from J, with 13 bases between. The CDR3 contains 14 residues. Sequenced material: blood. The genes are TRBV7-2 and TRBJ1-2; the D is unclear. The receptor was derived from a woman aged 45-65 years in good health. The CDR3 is CASSPTDMDYGYTF. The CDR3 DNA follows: TGTGCCAGCAGCCCAACCGACATGGACTATGGCTACACCTTC.